Listed below are T cell receptor beta chains from one sample, sequenced in a study of molecular identifiers for immune sequencing clone quantification. TCRdb independently ran MiXCR on the PCR reads; one entry per CDR3 protein. The sample has tens of thousands of distinct CDR3 sequences; 15% to 20% are singletons. The specimen was naive CD8+ T cells from blood, with Jurkat cell RNA spiked in. The receptor source for this set is a human donor in good health. Some libraries in this study had Jurkat cell RNA spiked in. Both conserved end residues are trimmed from each CDR3.

V: TRBV30
CDR3: AWSITSPSELF

V: TRBV7-8
CDR3: ASSLALPNTEAF

V: TRBV7-2
CDR3: ASSLGGVQPQH

V: TRBV7-2
CDR3: ASSPGTPTDTQY

V: TRBV9
CDR3: ASGVGGLAGGYEQY

V: TRBV6-6
CDR3: ASSPIGGLYGYT

V: TRBV7-9
CDR3: ASSRRTEPQH

V: TRBV3-1
CDR3: ASSQGTRDWGWEQY

V: TRBV30
CDR3: AWSLGGTNNEQF

V: TRBV12-3/TRBV12-4
CDR3: ASSSQSNGYT

V: TRBV2
CDR3: ASSIRNTEAF

V: TRBV20-1
CDR3: SAKGLAGEWEQY

V: TRBV7-9
CDR3: ASSLAGRGVNEQF

V: TRBV28
CDR3: ASSFRQGYEQY

V: TRBV4-1
CDR3: ASSQAESGNTIY

V: TRBV30
CDR3: AWTAGGASTDTQY

V: TRBV20-1
CDR3: SVASPSGITDTQY

V: TRBV13
CDR3: ASSPRTGVYYGYT

V: TRBV5-1
CDR3: AGRPLDSTYEQY

V: TRBV2
CDR3: ASSDGASGIPGAYEQY

V: TRBV24-1
CDR3: ATSEGGLTDTQY

V: TRBV11-2
CDR3: ATASLRADTQY

V: TRBV6-5
CDR3: ATQSRDSTDTQY

V: TRBV6-5
CDR3: ASTPGRGAEAF

V: TRBV4-2
CDR3: ASSPGPKGGSPLH

V: TRBV7-9
CDR3: ASSPKRPKDEQF

V: TRBV6-2/TRBV6-3
CDR3: ASRERTGQYEQY

V: TRBV27
CDR3: ASSLLLAGGPADTQY

V: TRBV12-3/TRBV12-4
CDR3: ASSDSGRSSYEQY

V: TRBV2
CDR3: ASSEAGRDYYGYT

V: TRBV7-2
CDR3: ASSGGGGPNEQY

V: TRBV24-1
CDR3: ATSDLGEGHKTQY

V: TRBV5-3
CDR3: ASSHGLAGPGEQY

V: TRBV6-1
CDR3: ASSKNVGDPAEAF

V: TRBV12-3/TRBV12-4
CDR3: ARFDSVSGNTIY

V: TRBV5-6
CDR3: ASSLAGGMNTEAF

V: TRBV4-3
CDR3: ASSQVDRAEDGEQF

V: TRBV12-3/TRBV12-4
CDR3: ASSLTGPLEQY